This T cell receptor beta chain was captured in a study of human T cells and chemical hapten exposure (dated by TCRdb to the early 2020s). Turning to the overall study: For sensitization, 2% DPC in acetone was applied to a roughly 2 cm by roughly 2 cm area of upper inner arm skin. Throughout the roughly 23-week study period, patients were also given weekly therapeutic DPC doses on the scalp. Around 29 alopecia patients provided blood for TCR sequencing at one to four time points (pre-sensitization, 2, 6 and 24 weeks). Libraries were pooled for sequencing, and per-sample TCR yields varied mainly because of small differences in library volumes within the pool. Patch testing was done on the upper back using Finn chambers containing 0.01% DPC, and results were scored after 6 days according to International Contact Dermatitis Research Group standards. The mostly female patient cohort included alopecia areata with under or over 50% scalp involvement, alopecia totalis and alopecia universalis. In alopecia patients, the study followed how the peripheral blood TCR repertoire changed in vivo over primary and secondary sensitization to diphenylcyclopropenone (DPC), a hapten. Blood samples were taken from patients before sensitization (week 0) and at 2, 6 and about 24 weeks after DPC sensitization. The full study reports these points: Repeated subsampling changed both the strength of the expansion versus patch-test correlation and the threshold at which the correlation became significant. The number of PT1 expanded TCRs positively correlated with patch test score, significant at thresholds 8, 16 and 32 but not 4. Significantly more large CDR3 similarity clusters were formed by expanded TCRs than by pre-sensitization or healthy control sets, consistent with antigen-driven responses. DPC sensitization did not change the number of TCRs with a frequency above 1 in 1000, and there was no evidence of changes in global repertoire structure. Because every patient had alopecia, a presumed autoimmune disease, the patients' immune response might differ from that of healthy individuals.

This clonotype was recorded at least ten times. Its antigen remains unidentified. No base-level quality is on record; no much larger clone is a single base apart. CDR3 length: 14 amino acids, cysteine to phenylalanine. The CDR3 DNA has 42 bases and is translated from base 1. The trim is 3 bases for V and 8 bases for J, with a gap of 16 bases between the germline ends. The germline V gene gives CDR1 as MDHEN and CDR2 as SYDVKM. According to the study, the label for this sample's time point signals: patch test 2, 6 weeks after DPC sensitization. The sample's treatment or condition label is to be understood as: therapeutic diphenylcyclopropenone sensitization with weekly scalp DPC. At every patch-test visit, the blood draw took place before the patch test was put on. To be eligible, patients had to be aged 18 to 70, diagnosed with alopecia and judged suitable for DPC therapy, while pregnant patients were excluded. Unfractionated whole blood was collected in Tempus Blood RNA tubes, and total RNA was extracted from that blood.

Library method: RACE. The sequencer was a NextSeq 500. During library preparation, unique molecular identifiers were attached to individual cDNA molecules so that TCRs could be counted quantitatively and reproducibly. From each blood RNA sample, both TCR alpha and TCR beta chains were sequenced. On the study's bioinformatics: The median number of TCRs per sample was approximately 93,000, ranging from roughly 23,224 to 690,600. The Decombinator software suite was used to annotate V, J and CDR3 in the TCR reads. Every sample was subsampled to the same number of TCRs (28,000) for the PS versus PT1 abundance plots. Expanded TCRs were defined as absent before sensitization and observed at least eight times at the 2-week time point. Using fastp trimming at Q25 and MiXCR clonotype assembly, TCRdb reanalyzed the public sequencing data and kept in-frame beta chains. CDR3 protein sequences are deduplicated, and each keeps its most common genes and DNA. Clone size and V and J calls follow TCRdb, not the original study. The sample data list some 79,000 distinct CDR3 sequences, and about 10% of these were observed just once. The ten largest make up around 4.7% of the sample.

The chain employs TRBV28 and TRBJ1-2, and perhaps TRBD1 as D gene, on 6 matching bases. The sequence was collected from a woman in her forties or fifties with alopecia areata. Some clones in this sample may be carry-over from other donors' samples. The sequencing here drew on whole blood, taken in connection with sensitization to the hapten diphenylcyclopropenone (DPC). CDR3 sequence: CASSLLGQGRGYTF. Read as DNA, the sequence is TGTGCCAGCAGTTTGTTGGGGCAGGGGAGAGGCTACACCTTC.